The clone carrying this T cell receptor beta chain was counted only a few times. Antigen specificity is unknown. One entry per CDR3 protein results from TCRdb running MiXCR on the 5' RACE reads. Among roughly 69,000 distinct CDR3 sequences listed, less than 25% were seen once. V was shortened by 3 bases and J by 2 bases, with 4 bases between the two germline ends. The CDR3 contains 12 residues. In germline, CDR1 is DFQATT, CDR2 SNEGSKA (reference sequence). Study-wide results and limits: Larger-cohort validation covered only one TCR beta V-J rearrangement.

The chain has TRBV20-1 and TRBJ1-4; no clear D gene. The sequence was collected from a female donor with breast cancer. The sequenced material came from memory CD4+ T cells sorted from a lymph node. Subset indicated: memory CD4+ T cells, CD4+CD45RO+CD25-. The CDR3 region is CSARGTNEKLFF. The CDR3 DNA reads TGCAGTGCTAGGGGCACTAATGAAAAACTGTTTTTT.